The clone carrying this T cell receptor (beta chain) has more than one count but fewer than ten. Antigen specificity is unknown. Other DNA sequences in this specimen translate into the identical CDR3. PCR amplification relied on 60 Vbeta primers (plus 13 Jbeta primers). TCRdb's table, derived via immunoSEQ multiplex PCR, lists solely in-frame clones and lacks some. The table shows around 140,000 clones, with more than 70% occurring only once. The data were obtained in a study of cytomegalovirus exposure and HLA in healthy donors. Study findings and constraints: Association of a missense DCLRE1C variant with TCR beta V- and J-gene trimming was reported in a later analysis. Productive rates of about 90% or about 30% were seen for most TCR beta V segments in an earlier analysis. TCR beta sequences reportedly predicted most subjects' HLA-A and HLA-B alleles accurately.

V lost 0 bases and J lost 1, with 4 bases in between. Germline CDR1 SGHRS, CDR2 YFSETQ. The CDR3 spans 13 residues. The sequencing input was PBMCs. The chain has TRBV5-1 and TRBJ1-1, with no clear D. This TCR came from a man aged 45-65 years in good health and CMV-seropositive. The CDR3 sequence is CASSLVANTEAFF. CDR3 coding DNA: TGCGCCAGCAGCTTGGTAGCGAACACTGAAGCTTTCTTT.